This TCR beta chain derives from a study of T-cell memory formation after mild COVID-19 (dated by TCRdb to the early 2020s). For the study in its entirety: TCR sequence clusters from the two donors were found to be largely donor specific. In a couple of donors, T-cell clones that expanded and contracted after mild COVID-19 were followed by sequencing TCRalpha and TCRbeta repertoires longitudinally. Two young, previously healthy adult volunteers, one female and one male, were included in the cohort.

Overall study results and their limits: Some responding clones were detected in pre-infection memory, suggesting pre-existing cross-reactive memory T cells joined the SARS-CoV-2 response. Clones contracting from day 15 to 85 had balanced CD4/CD8 phenotypes, while a second wave expanding from day 15 to 37 was biased towards CD4+. Whether the second-wave clones peaking on day 37 were SARS-CoV-2 specific was not confirmed. Contracting CD4+ clones were found mainly in CM and EM memory subsets, while CD8+ clones were enriched in EMRA. The study covered only two mild cases, and larger cohorts including severe cases with pre-infection samples were considered necessary.

TCRdb names Illumina NovaSeq 6000 as the instrument used. cDNA libraries for TCRalpha and TCRbeta were prepared by 5'RACE using constant-segment primers, with sample barcodes and unique molecular identifiers added. RNA was extracted from every sample with Trizol reagent. The libraries were amplified in two PCR steps, and the second step added a second sample barcode and Illumina TruSeq adapters. Libraries were sequenced on an Illumina NovaSeq with 2 x 150 bp paired-end reads. As for the original processing: The reads were demultiplexed and collapsed into UMI-guided consensus sequences using migec v1.2.7. Using mixcr v2.1.11, UMI consensuses were aligned to TRA and TRB V and J templates and then assembled into clonotypes. Expanded or contracted clonotypes were those called significant by both edgeR and NoisET, with noise models trained on biological replicates. For edgeR calls, a false discovery rate-adjusted p below 0.01 and a log2 fold-change threshold of 1 were applied. As an exploratory analysis of dynamics, max-normalized trajectories of the 1000 most abundant clonotypes were examined by PCA with hierarchical clustering. Separately sequenced CD4+ and CD8+ repertoires were used to assign the CD4 or CD8 phenotype of responding clones. TCRdb reprocessing: public reads trimmed at Q25 with fastp, clones called with MiXCR, in-frame beta chains kept. Identical CDR3 proteins give one entry, which carries the most common genes and DNA. The V and J calls and clone size come from TCRdb's table, not from the authors' own analysis. The sample table shows just under 550,000 distinct CDR3 sequences, and roughly 22% are seen once. The top ten hold roughly an eighth of the sample.

Ficoll-Paque density gradient centrifugation was used to isolate PBMCs. From cysteine to phenylalanine, the CDR3 is 12 amino acids long. Only the CDR3 portion is preserved as DNA: 36 bases, with reading frame beginning at the first base. V is cut back by 8 bases and J by 4 bases, with 5 bases in the junction unmatched. Looking up the germline V gene (reference sequence) yields CDR1 LNHNV and CDR2 YYDKDF. Note on this clonotype: Its binding antigen is unknown. No base quality values were provided; no much bigger clone lies one nucleotide off.

This receptor chain uses TRBV15 and TRBJ2-7, with TRBD1 matching 7 junction bases. The material sequenced was PBMCs or a T cell subset sorted from them (not recorded which). The source is an adult woman who had mild COVID-19 (a few samples of this study predate the infection). The sample titles of this study are shuffled in the database, so cell type and time point are left out; the donor was told from shared clones. The CDR3 here reads CATSGQAYEQYF. The bases read TGTGCCACCTCAGGACAGGCGTACGAGCAGTACTTC.